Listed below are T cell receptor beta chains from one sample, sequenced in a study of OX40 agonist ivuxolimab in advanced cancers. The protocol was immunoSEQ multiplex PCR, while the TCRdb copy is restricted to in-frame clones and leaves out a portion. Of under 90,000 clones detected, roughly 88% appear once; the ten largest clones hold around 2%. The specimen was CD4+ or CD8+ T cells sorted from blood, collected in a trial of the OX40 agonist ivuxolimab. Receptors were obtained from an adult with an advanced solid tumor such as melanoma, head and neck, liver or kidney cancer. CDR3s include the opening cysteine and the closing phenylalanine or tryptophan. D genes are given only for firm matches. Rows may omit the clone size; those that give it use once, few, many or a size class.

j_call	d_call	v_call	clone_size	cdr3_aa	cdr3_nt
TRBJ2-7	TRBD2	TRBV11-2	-	CASSSSGRGYEQYF	TGTGCCAGCAGCTCTAGCGGGAGGGGGTACGAGCAGTACTTC
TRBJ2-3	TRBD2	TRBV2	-	CASRIAGGGTDTQYF	TGTGCCAGCAGGATAGCGGGAGGAGGCACAGATACGCAGTATTTT
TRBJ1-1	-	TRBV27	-	CASLGGTEAFF	TGTGCCAGCTTAGGGGGCACTGAAGCTTTCTTT
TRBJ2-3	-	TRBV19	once	CASSLQGTDTQYF	TGTGCCAGTAGTCTACAAGGCACAGATACGCAGTATTTT
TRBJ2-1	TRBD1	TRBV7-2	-	CASSFRDRGGYNEQFF	TGTGCCAGCAGTTTCCGGGACAGGGGTGGCTACAATGAGCAGTTCTTC
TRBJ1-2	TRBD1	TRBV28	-	CASSFPGGANYGYTF	TGTGCCAGCAGTTTTCCAGGGGGCGCCAACTATGGCTACACCTTC
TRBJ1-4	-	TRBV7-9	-	CASSLFGGLATNEKLFF	TGTGCCAGCAGCTTATTTGGCGGACTTGCAACTAATGAAAAACTGTTTTTT
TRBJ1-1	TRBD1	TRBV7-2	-	CASSLATGSPEAFF	TGTGCCAGCAGCTTAGCGACAGGGAGCCCTGAAGCTTTCTTT
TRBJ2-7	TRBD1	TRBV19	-	CASRTGIEQYF	TGTGCCAGCCGGACAGGGATCGAGCAGTACTTC
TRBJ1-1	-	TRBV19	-	CASRQGRWNTEAFF	TGTGCCAGTAGGCAGGGGAGGTGGAACACTGAAGCTTTCTTT
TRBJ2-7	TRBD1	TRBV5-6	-	CASSPTTGAEQYF	TGTGCCAGCAGCCCAACCACAGGGGCCGAGCAGTACTTC
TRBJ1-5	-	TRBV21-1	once	CASSNDRYSNQPQHF	TGTGCCAGCAGTAACGACCGCTATAGCAATCAGCCCCAGCATTTT
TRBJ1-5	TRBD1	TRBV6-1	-	CASSDRERQPQHF	TGTGCCAGCAGCGACAGGGAAAGGCAGCCCCAGCATTTT
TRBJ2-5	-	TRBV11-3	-	CASNPPGAWETQYF	TGTGCCAGCAACCCTCCGGGGGCGTGGGAGACCCAGTACTTC
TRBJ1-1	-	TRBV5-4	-	CASSLGVNTEAFF	TGTGCCAGCAGCTTGGGCGTGAACACTGAAGCTTTCTTT
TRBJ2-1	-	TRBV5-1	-	CASSWAGWEQFF	TGCGCCAGCAGCTGGGCGGGCTGGGAGCAGTTCTTC
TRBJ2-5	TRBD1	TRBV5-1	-	CASSASGTGGETQYF	TGCGCCAGCAGCGCATCCGGGACAGGAGGGGAGACCCAGTACTTC
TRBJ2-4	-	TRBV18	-	CASSPPIGAEKNIQYF	TGTGCCAGCTCACCACCGATAGGGGCGGAAAAAAACATTCAGTACTTC
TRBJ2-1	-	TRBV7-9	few	CASSFGLPRNEQFF	TGTGCCAGCAGCTTCGGATTGCCACGGAATGAGCAGTTCTTC
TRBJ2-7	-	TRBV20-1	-	CSAGVIYEQYF	TGCAGTGCAGGGGTCATCTACGAGCAGTACTTC
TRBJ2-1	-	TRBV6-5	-	CASSTALRSYNEQFF	TGTGCCAGCAGTACCGCCCTGCGGTCCTACAATGAGCAGTTCTTC
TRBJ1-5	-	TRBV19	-	CASSIEGNQPQHF	TGTGCCAGTAGTATAGAAGGGAATCAGCCCCAGCATTTT
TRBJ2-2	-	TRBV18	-	CASSRFQGRELFF	TGTGCCAGCTCTCGATTCCAGGGCAGGGAGCTGTTTTTT
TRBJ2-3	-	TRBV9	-	CASSFTPGAGLEYF	TGTGCCAGCAGCTTCACCCCGGGGGCCGGCTTAGAGTATTTT
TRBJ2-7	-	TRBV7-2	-	CASSPRVGTYEQYF	TGTGCCAGCAGCCCCCGTGTAGGAACCTACGAGCAGTACTTC
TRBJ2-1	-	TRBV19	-	CASSPSRGPFYNEQFF	TGTGCCAGTAGTCCGTCCCGGGGGCCTTTCTACAATGAGCAGTTCTTC
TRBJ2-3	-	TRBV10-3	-	CAISELKKTDTQYF	TGTGCCATCAGTGAGTTGAAGAAAACAGATACGCAGTATTTT
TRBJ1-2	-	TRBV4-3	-	CASSQDVQVYGYTF	TGCGCCAGCAGCCAAGATGTACAGGTCTATGGCTACACCTTC
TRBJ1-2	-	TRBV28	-	CASSLNKGGYTF	TGTGCCAGCAGTTTAAACAAAGGTGGCTACACCTTC
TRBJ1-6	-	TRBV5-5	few	CASSLWPAGVGSPLHF	TGTGCCAGCAGCTTGTGGCCGGCCGGCGTGGGATCACCCCTCCACTTT
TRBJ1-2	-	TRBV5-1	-	CASSSTDISRGYTF	TGCGCCAGCAGCTCCACGGACATTTCACGGGGCTACACCTTC
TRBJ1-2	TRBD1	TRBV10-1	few	CASSESGTVGYTF	TGCGCCAGCAGTGAGTCGGGGACAGTTGGCTACACCTTC